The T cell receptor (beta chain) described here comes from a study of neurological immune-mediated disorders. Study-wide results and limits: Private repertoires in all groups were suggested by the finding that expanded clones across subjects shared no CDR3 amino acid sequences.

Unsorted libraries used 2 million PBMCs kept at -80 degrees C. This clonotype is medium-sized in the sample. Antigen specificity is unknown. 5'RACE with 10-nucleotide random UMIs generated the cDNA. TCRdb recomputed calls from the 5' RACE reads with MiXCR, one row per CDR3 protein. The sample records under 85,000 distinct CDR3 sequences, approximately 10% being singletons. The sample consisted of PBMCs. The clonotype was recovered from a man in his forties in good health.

The CDR3 reads CASSAGQAANYGYTF. CDR3 DNA: TGTGCCAGCAGCGCAGGACAGGCCGCTAACTATGGCTACACCTTC. The genes are TRBV9 and TRBJ1-2; TRBD1 aligns across 7 bases. V gave up 3 bases and J gave up 0 bases; unmatched junction bases: 5. The CDR3 has 15 amino acids. Per the germline V gene, CDR1 is SGDLS and CDR2 is YYNGEE.